Detailed here is one T cell receptor beta chain. Its antigen is currently unknown. The data belong to a study of T cell responses to AZD1222 COVID-19 vaccine. Study observations and caveats: Vaccine-associated CD4 TCRs ranged over spike, dominating at 160-218 and 743-854. Clonal diversity was possibly underestimated, and white British individuals and females predominated among donors. As reported, nearly half of all spike-specific TCRs target variant regions that are unmutated. Following two doses of AZD1222, Spike-specific TCR breadth and depth rose.

In germline, CDR1 is LNHDA, CDR2 SQIVND (reference sequence). The V gene lost 8 bases and the J gene lost 5 bases, with 15 bases spanning the gap. The length of the CDR3 is 13 residues. Clones were sequenced by immunoSEQ multiplex PCR, and TCRdb holds only the in-frame ones, with some missing. The sample holds roughly 130,000 clones, roughly nine tenths seen once. This receptor was taken from an adult in good health. The starting material was peripheral blood, obtained on day 0 of AZD1222 vaccination. The gene calls are TRBV19 and TRBJ1-2; no clear D. CDR3 bases: TGTGCCAGTGGTGGGAGCTCTCAGTATGGCTACACCTTC. Translation gives CASGGSSQYGYTF.